The T cell receptor beta chain under discussion was sequenced for a study of T-cell reconstitution after alpha-beta-depleted transplantation in children. Unique molecular identifiers were built into the TCRbeta library. From the PCR reads, TCRdb called clonotypes with MiXCR, one entry per CDR3 protein. This sample has approximately 400,000 distinct CDR3 sequences, with roughly 11% found just once. V lost 8 bases and J lost 5; bases outside the gene matches: 5. CDR3 length equals 13 residues. This clonotype showed up just a few times. This chain uses TRBV12-3 or TRBV12-4 with TRBJ2-5; 10 positions agree with TRBD1. Material: PBMCs from the stem cell graft donor, obtained from the stem cell graft. The sequence came from a human donor who donated a stem cell graft to a child with acute myeloid leukemia. This chain's CDR3 is CASQRTGGETQYF. CDR3 DNA sequence: TGTGCCAGCCAGCGGACAGGGGGGGAGACCCAGTACTTC.